These 27 T cell receptor beta chains were sequenced from one sample in a study of T-cell memory formation after mild COVID-19. One entry per CDR3 protein results from TCRdb running MiXCR on the 5' RACE reads. The sample carries some 150,000 distinct CDR3 sequences, almost 25% recorded once. The sample consisted of PBMCs or a T cell subset sorted from them (not recorded which). The source of these receptors is an adult woman who had mild COVID-19 (a few samples of this study predate the infection). Cell type and time point are not known.

The V call is TRBV28, the J call TRBJ1-4; 7 bases map to TRBD1. V trimming: 1 base; J trimming: 5 bases; junction bases outside the gene matches: 4. The CDR3 covers 15 residues. Germline-derived CDR1 and CDR2 are MDHEN and SYDVKM. This chain's CDR3 is CASSLSQDRNEKLFF. CDR3 DNA sequence: TGTGCCAGCAGTTTATCCCAGGACAGGAATGAAAAACTGTTTTTT.

The J gene is TRBJ2-2, the V gene TRBV3-1, with 8 bases aligning to TRBD2. With V trimmed by 8 bases and J by 1 base, 9 bases remained unmatched. Per the germline V gene, CDR1 is LGHDT and CDR2 is YNNKEL (reference sequence). The CDR3 spans 16 residues. The CDR3 sequence: CASGPSSGENTGELFF. The CDR3 coding sequence is TGTGCCAGCGGCCCGAGTAGCGGGGAGAACACCGGGGAGCTGTTTTTT.

The chain has TRBV29-1 and TRBJ1-2; 7 bases are a match to TRBD1. CDR1 is SQVTM, CDR2 ANQGSEA, per germline. V gave up 6 bases and J gave up 4 bases; unmatched junction bases: 8. The CDR3 consists of 13 residues. In DNA, the CDR3 is TGCAGCGTCCTAGGACAGGCCACCTATGGCTACACCTTC. It translates to CSVLGQATYGYTF.

In this sample, this clonotype turned up a few times. This chain links TRBV3-2 with TRBJ2-7. TRBV3-2 is flagged as a pseudogene. The CDR3 length is 15 residues. CDR3 region: CASSQDGRYSYEQYF. For the CDR3, the DNA is TGTGCCAGCAGCCAAGACGGCAGATACTCCTACGAGCAGTACTTC.

This clonotype was recorded a few times. The CDR3 nucleotides are TGTGCCAGCAGCCAAGATAGTGGGGCAGATGGCTATGGCTACACCTTC. This sequence encodes CASSQDSGADGYGYTF. The gene calls are TRBV4-2 and TRBJ1-2, with D maybe TRBD1 (5 bases). The CDR3 has 16 residues. Germline V CDR1 and CDR2: LGHNA, YNFKEQ. Trimming pared 0 bases from V and 4 bases from J, leaving 15 bases between.

This clonotype was seen a few times. The genes are TRBV5-1 and TRBJ2-7; D possibly uses TRBD1 or TRBD2 (6 bases each). The CDR3 is 15 residues long. Trimming shortened V by 0 bases and J by 5 bases, and 15 bases separated the two germline ends. The germline CDR1 and CDR2 sequences are SGHRS and YFSETQ. The CDR3 protein is CASSLGRGRLDEQYF. CDR3 DNA: TGCGCCAGCAGCTTGGGTCGGGGGCGGTTGGACGAGCAGTACTTC. Drawing the rest from reference TRBV5-1 and TRBJ2-7, the complete variable domain is KAGVTQTPRYLIKTRGQQVTLSCSPISGHRSVSWYQQTPGQGLQFLFEYFSETQRNKGNFPGRFSGRQFSNSRSEMNVSTLELGDSALYLCASSLGRGRLDEQYFGPGTRLTVT.

This clonotype appeared a few times. The gene calls are TRBV19 and TRBJ2-6; D perhaps matches TRBD1 (6 bases). Trimming removed 4 bases from V and 4 bases from J, with 11 bases in between. This CDR3 has 15 amino acids. From germline, CDR1 is LNHDA and CDR2 SQIVND (reference sequence). In DNA, the CDR3 is TGTGCCAGTAGTAAACAGGGTCTCGGGGCCAACGTCCTGACTTTC. Protein: CASSKQGLGANVLTF.

This clonotype was found a few times. This chain uses TRBV5-6 with TRBJ2-1; 11 bases map to TRBD2. V lost 4 bases to trimming and J lost 5 bases; unmatched junction nucleotides: 8. The CDR3 runs to 16 residues. The germline V gene encodes CDR1 SGHDT and CDR2 YYEEEE. CDR3 nucleotide sequence: TGTGCCAGCAGCCCAACACCGGGACTAGCGGACAATGAGCAGTTCTTC. It codes for CASSPTPGLADNEQFF.

This clonotype was seen a few times. The rearrangement links TRBV7-9 to TRBJ2-1, with D tentatively TRBD2 (7 bases). This CDR3 region has 15 residues. V was cut by 5 bases and J by 1 base, with 12 bases left in between. In germline, CDR1 is SEHNR, CDR2 FQNEAQ (reference sequence). The CDR3 DNA reads TGTGCCAGCAGCCCGGGGGGCTTGTCCTACAATGAGCAGTTCTTC. It specifies CASSPGGLSYNEQFF.

The chain's CDR3 is CASRTGLALSGANVLTF. CDR3 bases: TGTGCCAGCAGAACGGGACTAGCCCTCTCTGGGGCCAACGTCCTGACTTTC. The gene calls are TRBV27 and TRBJ2-6, with 9 bases that match TRBD2. V was pared by 6 bases and J by 0 bases, with 6 bases of the junction left unmatched. The germline CDR1 and CDR2 sequences are MNHEY and SMNVEV (reference sequence). There are 17 residues in the CDR3.

This clonotype was observed a few times. J is TRBJ1-1 and V is TRBV7-6; 7 bases are a match to TRBD1. The CDR3 is made up of 17 amino acids. CDR1 is SGHVS, CDR2 FNYEAQ, per germline. Losses at the gene ends were 5 bases for V and 3 bases for J; bases not matched to a gene: 15. The CDR3 coding sequence is TGTGCCAGCAGCCCAATCCGGGACAGTCTGAGGCACACTGAAGCTTTCTTT. It translates to CASSPIRDSLRHTEAFF. The whole variable domain, filled in from reference TRBV7-6 and TRBJ1-1, reads GAGVSQSPRYKVTKRGQDVALRCDPISGHVSLYWYRQALGQGPEFLTYFNYEAQQDKSGLPNDRFSAERPEGSISTLTIQRTEQRDSAMYRCASSPIRDSLRHTEAFFGQGTRLTVV.

V is TRBV3-1 and J is TRBJ2-1; 7 bases line up with TRBD1. Germline V gene lookup returns CDR1 LGHDT and CDR2 YNNKEL (reference sequence). V was clipped by 0 bases and J by 7 bases; unmatched bases: 15. The length of the CDR3 is 18 residues. The CDR3 nucleotides are TGTGCCAGCAGCCAAGAGCAAGAAAGGACAGGCCCTTTTAATGAGCAGTTCTTC. Translation: CASSQEQERTGPFNEQFF.

This clonotype was counted between two and nine times. V usage is TRBV2 and J usage is TRBJ2-3; 10 nucleotides match TRBD2. The germline V gene encodes CDR1 SNHLY and CDR2 FYNNEI. This CDR3 comprises 20 residues. V lost 6 bases, J lost 1 base, and 19 bases stayed unmatched. CDR3 in amino acids: CASRTRGVGLAAGGTDTQYF. In DNA form, the CDR3 reads TGTGCCAGCAGGACTCGAGGTGTTGGACTAGCGGCTGGGGGCACAGATACGCAGTATTTT.

The sample holds many counts of this clonotype. The rearrangement joins TRBV20-1 to TRBJ2-1; the match to TRBD2 covers 10 bases. The V and J ends lost 6 bases and 8 bases, in that order; junction bases with no gene match: 10. The CDR3 is made up of 14 amino acids. The V gene's germline CDR1 is DFQATT and CDR2 SNEGSKA (reference sequence). DNA of the CDR3: TGCAGTGCCTACCTAGCGGGAGTCGACCATGAGCAGTTCTTC. Protein product: CSAYLAGVDHEQFF.

This clonotype was picked up one time. The rearrangement links TRBV29-1 to TRBJ2-7, with TRBD2 identical over 7 bases. After removal of 4 bases from V and 2 bases from J, the junction contained 5 bases not matched to a gene. The germline V gene encodes CDR1 SQVTM and CDR2 ANQGSEA. The length of the CDR3 is 13 residues. CDR3 nucleotide sequence: TGCAGCGTTGTTCGGGAGGACACCTACGAGCAGTACTTC. As protein: CSVVREDTYEQYF.

Only a few counts were recorded for this clonotype. The chain joins TRBV4-3 to TRBJ2-5; D unresolved. This CDR3 contains 15 residues. CDR1 and CDR2 (germline): LGHNA, YSLEER. The V end was cut by 0 bases, the J end by 5 bases, with 13 bases between. The CDR3 DNA is TGCGCCAGCAGCCAAGATAGGGCTGTCCTGGAGACCCAGTACTTC. Its protein is CASSQDRAVLETQYF.

This clonotype was observed a few times. The chain employs TRBV7-6 and TRBJ2-2; D is possibly TRBD1 (6 bases). Trimming left V 4 bases short and J 1 base short, with 16 bases between. Germline V lookup: CDR1 SGHVS, CDR2 FNYEAQ. The length of the CDR3 is 17 residues. The CDR3 sequence is CASSSQGTTWNTGELFF. In DNA form, the CDR3 reads TGTGCCAGCAGCTCCCAAGGGACAACCTGGAACACCGGGGAGCTGTTTTTT.

V is TRBV5-6 and J is TRBJ2-1, with unresolved D. From germline, CDR1 is SGHDT and CDR2 YYEEEE. Trimming stripped 0 bases from V and 9 bases from J, with 13 bases between. The CDR3 runs 14 residues. CDR3 sequence (DNA): TGTGCCAGCAGCTTGGTAGGTCTAAACATTGAGCAGTTCTTC. Amino acid sequence: CASSLVGLNIEQFF.

This clonotype is a singleton in its sample. The V and J genes are TRBV6-5 and TRBJ1-1, with D possibly being TRBD1 (6 bases). Germline CDR1 is MNHEY and CDR2 is SVGAGI. The V end lost 6 bases, the J end lost 3 bases, and 14 bases lay between the germline ends. This CDR3 region has 14 residues. This CDR3 reads CASRHEGGHTEAFF. The CDR3 region has the DNA TGTGCCAGCAGACACGAGGGGGGGCACACTGAAGCTTTCTTT.

In its sample, this clonotype was seen once. J is TRBJ1-1 and V is TRBV9; 7 bases are shared with TRBD1. The CDR3 has 14 residues. The V gene's germline CDR1 is SGDLS and CDR2 YYNGEE. Trimming took 4 bases from V and 5 from J; bases not matched to a gene: 8. The CDR3 DNA is TGTGCCAGCAGCAGCCGGGACAGTTGGACTGAAGCTTTCTTT. This sequence encodes CASSSRDSWTEAFF.

In this sample, this clonotype turned up a few times. The chain has TRBV20-1 and TRBJ2-7; 9 bases align to TRBD1. The CDR3 covers 16 residues. J was trimmed by 3 bases and V by 3 bases; bases with no gene match: 12. Germline lookup yields CDR1 DFQATT and CDR2 SNEGSKA (reference sequence). In nucleotides, the CDR3 is TGCAGTGCTAGCACAACTCCGGGACAGGGACGCTACGAGCAGTACTTC. It specifies CSASTTPGQGRYEQYF.

The V and J genes are TRBV11-2 and TRBJ2-4, with 7 bases aligning to TRBD1. The CDR3 has 15 residues. V was clipped by 1 base and J by 6 bases; unmatched bases: 6. Germline-derived CDR1 and CDR2 are SGHAT and FQNNGV. The CDR3: CASSLARGPGNIQYF. The CDR3 DNA follows: TGTGCCAGCAGCTTAGCGAGGGGGCCGGGAAACATTCAGTACTTC.

This clonotype was seen only a few times. The rearrangement links TRBV7-9 to TRBJ1-4; 7 bases align to TRBD1. The CDR3 length is 15 residues. Germline CDR1 reads SEHNR; CDR2 reads FQNEAQ (reference sequence). The junction had 10 bases not matched to a gene; V was cut back by 7 bases and J by 5 bases. The CDR3 reads CASNSNDRVNEKLFF. Written as DNA, the CDR3 is TGTGCCAGCAACTCCAATGACAGGGTGAATGAAAAACTGTTTTTT.

V usage is TRBV12-3 or TRBV12-4 and J usage is TRBJ1-2; D is uncertain. Trimming removed 8 bases from V and 8 bases from J, with 9 bases in between. This CDR3 has 10 residues. The CDR3 DNA follows: TGTGCCAGCGGACTTTGGGGCTACACCTTC. It encodes CASGLWGYTF.

The table lists this clonotype with a few counts. This chain links TRBV20-1 with TRBJ2-7; no firm D call. Germline-derived CDR1 and CDR2 are DFQATT and SNEGSKA (reference sequence). With 3 bases removed from V and 4 bases from J, the gap between germline ends came to 13 bases. CDR3 size: 13 residues. The CDR3: CSASSEAPYEQYF. CDR3 coding DNA: TGCAGTGCTAGCTCTGAGGCCCCATACGAGCAGTACTTC.

This clonotype showed up many times. The rearrangement joins TRBV5-1 to TRBJ2-3, with TRBD2 matching over 9 bases. After removal of 0 bases from V and 1 base from J, the junction contained 0 bases not matched to a gene. The CDR3 is 15 amino acids. Per germline, CDR1 SGHRS and CDR2 YFSETQ. The CDR3 is CASSLVAGGTDTQYF. The CDR3 region has the DNA TGCGCCAGCAGCTTGGTAGCGGGAGGCACAGATACGCAGTATTTT.

CDR3 coding DNA: TGCAGCGTCGGGACAGGGTACACTGAAGCTTTCTTT. Encoded protein: CSVGTGYTEAFF. The chain recombines TRBV29-1 with TRBJ1-1, with 9 positions matching TRBD1. The CDR3 sequence is 12 residues long. The V gene's germline CDR1 is SQVTM and CDR2 ANQGSEA. V lost 6 bases to trimming and J lost 3 bases; unmatched junction nucleotides: 2.